This T cell receptor beta chain appears in the sequencing data of a study of T-cell reconstitution after alpha-beta-depleted transplantation in children. Unique molecular identifiers tagged the TCRbeta library. One entry per CDR3 protein, called by TCRdb with MiXCR from the PCR reads. Among fewer than 750,000 distinct CDR3 sequences listed, 27% were seen once. This clonotype has only a few counts. Germline V gene sequence: CDR1 SSHAT, CDR2 FNYEAQ (reference sequence). The CDR3 extends over 14 amino acids. Trimming removed 2 bases at V and 5 bases at J, with 9 bases between. The source was PBMCs, collected before TCRalphabeta/CD19-depleted stem cell transplant. The source of this sequence is a boy less than two years old with Wiskott-Aldrich syndrome, due to receive a stem cell transplant. J is TRBJ2-2 and V is TRBV7-7; possibly TRBD2 for D (5 bases). CDR3 bases: TGTGCCAGCAGCTTATACACGGGAACCGGGGAGCTGTTTTTT. Translated: CASSLYTGTGELFF.